This passage covers 24 T cell receptor beta chains from one sample sequenced in a study of blood T cells in healthy people across ages. A J-beta primer mix and a sample-barcoded 5' primer were used in a second PCR of roughly 6 to 11 cycles. TCRdb re-called the 5' RACE reads through MiXCR, storing one row per CDR3 protein. In the table there are hundreds of thousands of distinct CDR3 sequences, under 25% of which are singletons. The sequencing sample was made of blood. The receptors shown here come from a man between 65 and 80 years old in good health.

This clonotype was detected ten times or more. This chain joins TRBV29-1 and TRBJ2-5; the match to TRBD2 covers 11 bases. V trimming: 6 bases; J trimming: 5 bases; junction bases outside the gene matches: 5. The CDR3 loop spans 13 amino acids. Germline V gene sequence: CDR1 SQVTM, CDR2 ANQGSEA. As DNA, the CDR3 is TGCAGCGTGGGAGGACTAGCGGGCGAGACCCAGTACTTC. It specifies CSVGGLAGETQYF.

The chain links TRBV6-6 to TRBJ2-3; TRBD2 might be the D (6 bases). Trimming removed 5 bases from V and 1 base from J, with 16 bases in between. The CDR3 runs 16 residues. The germline V gene encodes CDR1 MNHNY and CDR2 SVGAGI (reference sequence). CDR3 sequence reads: CASSPPGAGRTDTQYF. In DNA form, the CDR3 reads TGTGCCAGCAGTCCCCCCGGGGCGGGACGCACAGATACGCAGTATTTT.

This clonotype was detected a few times. The chain carries TRBV5-1 and TRBJ2-5; 7 bases are shared with TRBD2. The end of the DNA fits TRBJ2-7 better, so the J call may be wrong. The CDR3 is 15 amino acids. Germline CDR1 is SGHRS and CDR2 is YFSETQ. The CDR3 region has the DNA TGCGCCAGCAGCCCTTACCCTAGCGGAGCCTACGAGCAGTACTTC. It encodes CASSPYPSGAYEQYF.

There are a few counts of this clonotype. This chain links TRBV5-1 with TRBJ2-1; 9 positions agree with TRBD2. This CDR3 comprises 18 residues. Trimming removed 1 base from V and 0 bases from J; junction bases left unmatched: 8. Germline V lookup: CDR1 SGHRS, CDR2 YFSETQ. The CDR3 sequence: CASSLSSGTTPSYNEQFF. In nucleotides, the CDR3 is TGCGCCAGCAGCTTGTCTAGCGGGACGACCCCCTCCTACAATGAGCAGTTCTTC.

As to this clonotype: A much larger clone lies one base from this, so it may be a read error. The rearrangement uses TRBV5-1 and TRBJ2-5, with 14 nucleotides matching TRBD2. Germline V gives CDR1 SGHRS, CDR2 YFSETQ. The CDR3 is made up of 18 amino acids. The CDR3 nucleotides are TGCGTCAGCAGCTTATCCGGGACTAGCGGGAGTAGCCAAGAGACCCAGTACTTC. It encodes CVSSLSGTSGSSQETQYF.

The V call is TRBV7-9, the J call TRBJ2-1; D remains unclear. Germline V gene data show CDR1 as SEHNR and CDR2 as FQNEAQ (reference sequence). The CDR3 has 13 residues. V lost 6 bases, J lost 6 bases, and 12 bases lay in between. The CDR3 DNA follows: TGTGCCAGCAGTCCTGGGTGGGTCAATGAGCAGTTCTTC. Translated, it gives CASSPGWVNEQFF. The whole variable domain, remainder taken from reference TRBV7-9 and TRBJ2-1, is DTGVSQNPRHKITKRGQNVTFRCDPISEHNRLYWYRQTLGQGPEFLTYFQNEAQLEKSRLLSDRFSAERPKGSFSTLEIQRTEQGDSAMYLCASSPGWVNEQFFGPGTRLTVL.

CDR3 protein: CASSQDASGSDEQFF. Written as DNA, the CDR3 is TGTGCCAGCAGCCAAGATGCTAGCGGGAGTGATGAGCAGTTCTTC. The rearrangement joins TRBV14 to TRBJ2-5; 10 positions agree with TRBD2. The DNA end is more similar to TRBJ2-1, so the J call may be wrong. The CDR3 runs 15 residues. Germline values: CDR1 SGHDN, CDR2 FVKESK.

The chain links TRBV18 to TRBJ2-7; 9 bases map to TRBD1. Trimming at V came to 1 base and at J to 3 bases, leaving 7 bases not matched to a gene. This CDR3 has 16 amino acids. Looked up from germline, CDR1 is KGHSH and CDR2 is LQKENI. In DNA, the CDR3 is TGTGCCAGCTCACCACAGTCGGGACAGGGACTCTACGAGCAGTACTTC. Translated, it gives CASSPQSGQGLYEQYF.

The chain employs TRBV10-3 and TRBJ1-2; 10 nucleotides line up with TRBD1. Germline CDR1 ENHRY, CDR2 SYGVKD. The V and J ends lost 7 bases and 6 bases, in that order; junction bases with no gene match: 5. The CDR3 spans 13 residues. The CDR3 nucleotides are TGTGCCATCATGGGGACAGGGGCGGATGGCTACACCTTC. Translating it yields CAIMGTGADGYTF.

This sequence joins TRBV20-1 and TRBJ2-5, with TRBD1 matching 10 bases. Looked up from germline, CDR1 is DFQATT and CDR2 is SNEGSKA (reference sequence). V lost 3 bases to trimming and J lost 5 bases; unmatched junction nucleotides: 21. The CDR3 is 19 amino acids. The CDR3 protein is CSASSFRLFGTGEGETQYF. In DNA, the CDR3 is TGCAGTGCTAGTTCTTTTCGGCTGTTTGGGACAGGGGAAGGGGAGACCCAGTACTTC.

This clonotype was detected a few times. The chain is built from TRBV5-5 and TRBJ1-6, with D hard to call. The germline gives CDR1 SGHKS, CDR2 YYEKEE (reference sequence). Trimming stripped 0 bases from V and 7 bases from J, with 14 bases between. The CDR3 contains 16 residues. CDR3 coding DNA: TGTGCCAGCAGCTTGGGTGGGAGTGCTTCCAATTCACCCCTCCACTTT. This sequence encodes CASSLGGSASNSPLHF. The full variable domain, with the rest looked up from reference TRBV5-5 and TRBJ1-6, is DAGVTQSPTHLIKTRGQQVTLRCSPISGHKSVSWYQQVLGQGPQFIFQYYEKEERGRGNFPDRFSARQFPNYSSELNVNALLLGDSALYLCASSLGGSASNSPLHFGNGTRLTVT.

The chain employs TRBV10-3 and TRBJ1-2; 9 nucleotides align to TRBD1. The germline gives CDR1 ENHRY, CDR2 SYGVKD. The CDR3 is 15 residues long. V dropped 8 bases and J dropped 6; count of bases not matched to a gene: 13. The CDR3 bases are TGTGCCATCCTCGATCCAGGACAGGGGAATGATGGCTACACCTTC. This gives the protein CAILDPGQGNDGYTF.

This clonotype was seen at least ten times. The chain combines TRBV20-1 with TRBJ2-1; D gene unclear. This CDR3 contains 12 residues. With 4 bases removed from V and 1 base from J, the gap between germline ends came to 5 bases. The germline V gene has CDR1 DFQATT and CDR2 SNEGSKA (reference sequence). In DNA form, the CDR3 reads TGCAGTGCTACCCTTTCCTACAATGAGCAGTTCTTC. Translating it yields CSATLSYNEQFF.

This rearrangement joins TRBV7-3 to TRBJ2-3, with D perhaps matching TRBD1 (5 bases). From germline, CDR1 is SGHTA and CDR2 FQGTGA. The V end was cut by 1 base, the J end by 6 bases, with 11 bases between. This CDR3 is 14 amino acids long. The CDR3 loop is CASSLNGAVDTQYF. DNA for the CDR3: TGTGCCAGCAGCTTAAATGGGGCAGTCGATACGCAGTATTTT.

The count of this clonotype is one. The DNA for the CDR3 is TGTGCCAGCAGTTTACCCGGACAGGGGTCGTCTGGCTACACCTTC. Translating it yields CASSLPGQGSSGYTF. The V gene is TRBV27, the J gene TRBJ1-2, with 9 bases matching TRBD1. V dropped 2 bases and J dropped 7; count of bases not matched to a gene: 8. Germline V gives CDR1 MNHEY, CDR2 SMNVEV (reference sequence). The CDR3 is 15 amino acids.

The chain combines TRBV12-3 or TRBV12-4 with TRBJ1-1; 11 bases are shared with TRBD1. V lost 3 bases, J lost 7 bases, and 4 bases stayed unmatched. The CDR3 has 14 residues. The CDR3 loop is CASSFGDRGSEAFF. The CDR3 region has the DNA TGTGCCAGCAGTTTTGGGGACAGGGGGAGTGAAGCTTTCTTT.

This clonotype was observed at least ten times. The chain couples TRBV9 to TRBJ1-6; TRBD1 matches at 7 bases. Unmatched junction bases numbered 7, after V lost 0 bases and J lost 7 bases. The CDR3 runs to 16 residues. The V gene's germline CDR1 is SGDLS and CDR2 YYNGEE. Here the CDR3 reads CASSVGRQGGNSPLHF. The CDR3 DNA follows: TGTGCCAGCAGCGTAGGGCGACAGGGCGGAAATTCACCCCTCCACTTT.

This clonotype has at least ten counts. The V gene is TRBV10-3, the J gene TRBJ1-1, with D unresolved. CDR1 and CDR2 (germline): ENHRY, SYGVKD. The CDR3 totals 13 residues. Trimming removed 4 bases at V and 1 base at J, with 7 bases between. CDR3 in amino acids: CAISGRANTEAFF. CDR3 nucleotide sequence: TGTGCCATCAGTGGGAGAGCGAACACTGAAGCTTTCTTT.

This clonotype has more than one count but fewer than ten. The V call is TRBV7-2, the J call TRBJ2-7; D not resolved. Deletions cut 2 bases from V and 1 base from J, with 12 bases between. Germline CDR1 reads SGHTA; CDR2 reads FQGNSA. CDR3 length: 15 residues. The CDR3 DNA sequence: TGTGCCAGCAGCTTACATCGAAGTGGGTCCTACGAGCAGTACTTC. Protein: CASSLHRSGSYEQYF.

This chain links TRBV29-1 with TRBJ2-5; TRBD1 is a possible D gene (6 bases). Germline V gene lookup returns CDR1 SQVTM and CDR2 ANQGSEA. CDR3 length: 13 residues. The ends were cut back, 5 bases at V and 2 bases at J, with 12 bases in the middle. The chain's CDR3 is CSVTGTGQETQYF. The DNA for the CDR3 is TGCAGCGTTACAGGGACGGGTCAAGAGACCCAGTACTTC.

This clonotype showed up just a few times. J is TRBJ2-4 and V is TRBV12-3 or TRBV12-4; a weak D match, TRBD2 (5 bases). This CDR3 contains 16 residues. V gave up 5 bases and J gave up 0 bases, with 14 bases separating them. CDR3: CASSGGVELAKNIQYF. DNA for the CDR3: TGTGCCAGCAGTGGAGGAGTGGAGCTAGCCAAAAACATTCAGTACTTC.

This chain joins TRBV20-1 and TRBJ2-2; a weak D match, TRBD2 (6 bases). Between the trimmed V and J ends, which lost 3 bases and 1 base, there was a span of 9 bases. From germline, CDR1 is DFQATT and CDR2 SNEGSKA (reference sequence). This CDR3 is built from 14 residues. CDR3 residues: CSARGLLNTGELFF. The DNA of the CDR3 is TGCAGTGCTAGGGGACTCCTGAACACCGGGGAGCTGTTTTTT.

The genes are TRBV19 and TRBJ2-1; 7 bases map to TRBD2. From germline, CDR1 is LNHDA and CDR2 SQIVND (reference sequence). The CDR3 runs to 15 residues. V shed 6 bases, J shed 7 bases, and the junction held 12 bases outside the gene matches. The CDR3 bases are TGTGCCAGTAGAGATCAAGCGGGAAGTGTGAATGAGCAGTTCTTC. Residues: CASRDQAGSVNEQFF.

The V call is TRBV3-1, the J call TRBJ2-3, with 7 bases fitting TRBD2. Unmatched junction bases numbered 5, after V lost 4 bases and J lost 4 bases. CDR3 length: 14 amino acids. Germline V gene lookup returns CDR1 LGHDT and CDR2 YNNKEL (reference sequence). The CDR3 nucleotides are TGTGCCAGCAGCCGGGGGGGAGCGGCAGATACGCAGTATTTT. Residues: CASSRGGAADTQYF.